The 26 T cell receptor beta chains below were found in one sample sequenced in a study of technical replicates of blood from several donors. Method: immunoSEQ multiplex PCR; TCRdb's copy keeps in-frame clones and lacks some. The sample includes about 79,000 clones, more than 85% of them seen just once. The sequencing input was T cells isolated from PBMCs. The receptors were gathered from a human donor in good health. Some clones in this sample may be carry-over from other donors' samples.

The J gene is TRBJ2-2, the V gene TRBV9; the D gene is possibly TRBD2 (5 bases). There are 15 residues in the CDR3. Germline V gene lookup returns CDR1 SGDLS and CDR2 YYNGEE. V lost 0 bases and J 10 bases, leaving 16 bases between the germline ends. The CDR3 DNA reads as TGTGCCAGCAGCGTAGGTCTAAGCGGAACAGCGGAGCTGTTTTTT. Residues: CASSVGLSGTAELFF.

This clone appeared once. The chain links TRBV19 to TRBJ2-1; 7 bases align to TRBD1. The ends lost 6 bases at V and 0 bases at J; junction bases unmatched: 14. CDR1 LNHDA and CDR2 SQIVND come from the germline V gene (reference sequence). The CDR3 is made up of 18 amino acids. CDR3 amino acids: CASRTRQGVYSSYNEQFF. The CDR3 DNA follows: TGTGCCAGTAGAACGAGGCAGGGGGTCTATAGCTCCTACAATGAGCAGTTCTTC.

The sample holds one count of this clone. This chain links TRBV15 with TRBJ2-7; 14 nucleotides agree with TRBD2. The CDR3 extends over 19 amino acids. V dropped 1 base and J dropped 5; count of bases not matched to a gene: 13. CDR1 LNHNV and CDR2 YYDKDF come from the germline V gene (reference sequence). The CDR3 loop reads CATSRGRTSGRWVSHEQYF. The CDR3 DNA sequence: TGTGCCACCAGCAGAGGGAGGACTAGCGGGAGGTGGGTAAGCCACGAGCAGTACTTC.

This chain links TRBV4-3 with TRBJ2-3; D gene ambiguous. Trimming pared 0 bases from V and 3 bases from J, leaving 10 bases between. CDR1 and CDR2 from the germline V gene are LGHNA and YSLEER. The CDR3 extends over 15 amino acids. CDR3: CASSQDPRLTDTQYF. Written as DNA, the CDR3 is TGCGCCAGCAGCCAAGATCCCAGGTTAACAGATACGCAGTATTTT.

V and J are TRBV10-3 and TRBJ2-5; TRBD1 is a possible D gene (6 bases). V lost 0 bases and J lost 3, with 8 bases in between. The CDR3 is 14 amino acids. From germline, CDR1 is ENHRY and CDR2 SYGVKD. The CDR3 DNA sequence: TGTGCCATCAGTGAGTCGAACAGGGAAGAGACCCAGTACTTC. Its protein product is CAISESNREETQYF.

V gene TRBV7-2 combines with J gene TRBJ1-5; 9 nucleotides align to TRBD1. Germline V lookup: CDR1 SGHTA, CDR2 FQGNSA. After removal of 8 bases from V and 6 bases from J, the junction contained 14 bases not matched to a gene. This CDR3 contains 16 residues. The CDR3 DNA is TGTGCCAGCGGTTTGGGGGGGGGACAGGGAGGTCAGCCCCAGCATTTT. Protein product: CASGLGGGQGGQPQHF.

The chain recombines TRBV2 with TRBJ2-5, with 12 bases aligning to TRBD2. V shed 2 bases and J 3 bases; nucleotides not matched to a gene: 10. This CDR3 is built from 18 residues. The germline gives CDR1 SNHLY, CDR2 FYNNEI. The CDR3 loop reads CASSEPLAGGPGEETQYF. CDR3 nucleotide sequence: TGTGCCAGCAGTGAACCGCTAGCGGGAGGGCCAGGGGAAGAGACCCAGTACTTC.

The V call is TRBV19, the J call TRBJ2-1; 10 nucleotides line up with TRBD2. This CDR3 contains 16 residues. The junction had 2 bases not matched to a gene; V was cut back by 0 bases and J by 3 bases. CDR1 LNHDA and CDR2 SQIVND come from the germline V gene (reference sequence). CDR3 DNA sequence: TGTGCCAGTAGTATAGATCCTAGCGGGAGCTACAATGAGCAGTTCTTC. Encoded protein: CASSIDPSGSYNEQFF. The whole variable domain, filled in from reference TRBV19 and TRBJ2-1, reads DGGITQSPKYLFRKEGQNVTLSCEQNLNHDAMYWYRQDPGQGLRLIYYSQIVNDFQKGDIAEGYSVSREKKESFPLTVTSAQKNPTAFYLCASSIDPSGSYNEQFFGPGTRLTVL.

V usage is TRBV27 and J usage is TRBJ2-7; 7 bases agree with TRBD2. Germline trimming cut 3 bases from V and 3 bases from J; bases unmatched to any gene: 5. The CDR3 is 14 amino acids. Per the germline V gene, CDR1 is MNHEY and CDR2 is SMNVEV (reference sequence). The CDR3 region is CASSLALADYEQYF. The DNA of the CDR3 is TGTGCCAGCAGTTTGGCCCTAGCGGACTACGAGCAGTACTTC.

The V and J genes are TRBV30 and TRBJ2-7; 12 bases map to TRBD2. V gave up 6 bases and J gave up 1 base; unmatched junction bases: 16. Germline CDR1 GTSNPN, CDR2 SVGIG (reference sequence). The CDR3 is made up of 18 amino acids. In DNA form, the CDR3 reads TGTGCCTGTTTTGGACTAGCGGGAATCCGGGGCAGGTCCTACGAGCAGTACTTC. It specifies CACFGLAGIRGRSYEQYF.

The V call is TRBV19, the J call TRBJ2-7; 11 bases fit TRBD1. This CDR3 is built from 14 residues. Germline V gene data show CDR1 as LNHDA and CDR2 as SQIVND (reference sequence). Losses at the gene ends were 6 bases for V and 3 bases for J; bases not matched to a gene: 4. CDR3 DNA sequence: TGTGCCAGTAGCCGGGACAGGGGGTACTACGAGCAGTACTTC. Protein product: CASSRDRGYYEQYF.

This clone was picked up one time. This chain connects TRBV6-5 to TRBJ2-7; D is uncertain. Germline assignment: CDR1 MNHEY and CDR2 SVGAGI. This CDR3 has 14 amino acids. V was cut by 6 bases and J by 4 bases, with 16 bases left in between. The CDR3 here is CASSHPLRAYEQYF. CDR3 bases: TGTGCCAGCAGCCACCCTCTTAGAGCTTACGAGCAGTACTTC.

This sequence joins TRBV5-1 and TRBJ2-2; no firm D call. The ends were cut back, 0 bases at V and 6 bases at J, with 9 bases in the middle. Germline loops: CDR1 SGHRS, CDR2 YFSETQ. The CDR3 contains 14 residues. CDR3 in DNA: TGCGCCAGCAGCTTGGAGCCCGAACCCGGGGAGCTGTTTTTT. This sequence encodes CASSLEPEPGELFF.

The chain has TRBV19 and TRBJ1-5; the match to TRBD1 covers 10 bases. The trim removed 8 bases at V and 7 bases at J, leaving 11 bases unmatched. This CDR3 is built from 15 residues. Germline V gene sequence: CDR1 LNHDA, CDR2 SQIVND (reference sequence). CDR3 protein: CASGPWGQGIQPQHF. The CDR3 DNA is TGTGCCAGTGGACCCTGGGGACAGGGGATACAGCCCCAGCATTTT.

In DNA form, the CDR3 reads TGCGCCAGCAGCTTGGAGGGGAGGTGGGAGACCCAGTACTTC. Amino acids: CASSLEGRWETQYF. The chain joins TRBV5-1 to TRBJ2-5; weak D call: TRBD2 (6 bases). The ends were cut back, 0 bases at V and 5 bases at J, with 11 bases in the middle. CDR1 SGHRS and CDR2 YFSETQ come from the germline V gene. The CDR3 is 14 amino acids.

This chain joins TRBV7-3 and TRBJ2-7; D not resolved. Trimming left V 0 bases short and J 2 bases short, with 17 bases between. Germline assignment: CDR1 SGHTA and CDR2 FQGTGA. The CDR3 length is 17 residues. CDR3 protein: CASSLTRRGELPYEQYF. CDR3 DNA sequence: TGTGCCAGCAGCTTAACCCGCCGAGGCGAACTGCCCTACGAGCAGTACTTC. Drawing the rest from reference TRBV7-3 and TRBJ2-7, the complete variable domain is GAGVSQTPSNKVTEKGKYVELRCDPISGHTALYWYRQSLGQGPEFLIYFQGTGAADDSGLPNDRFFAVRPEGSVSTLKIQRTERGDSAVYLCASSLTRRGELPYEQYFGPGTRLTVT.

This clone appeared a single time. The chain is built from TRBV27 and TRBJ2-1, with unresolved D. The V end was cut by 8 bases, the J end by 5 bases, with 7 bases between. Germline V gene lookup returns CDR1 MNHEY and CDR2 SMNVEV (reference sequence). The CDR3 runs to 11 residues. DNA of the CDR3: TGTGCCAGCCTCCGTAACAATGAGCAGTTCTTC. Translated, it gives CASLRNNEQFF.

The rearrangement joins TRBV11-3 to TRBJ2-5, with a possible D match to TRBD1 (6 bases). The length of the CDR3 is 14 residues. Deletions cut 1 base from V and 5 bases from J, with 11 bases between. Germline CDR1 SGHNT, CDR2 YENEEA. The DNA for the CDR3 is TGTGCCAGCAGCTTAGGCAGGGGATCGGAGACCCAGTACTTC. Encoded protein: CASSLGRGSETQYF.

The rearrangement links TRBV27 to TRBJ1-5; D unresolved. V was cut by 3 bases and J by 0 bases, with 12 bases left in between. Germline values: CDR1 MNHEY, CDR2 SMNVEV (reference sequence). This CDR3 region has 16 residues. DNA of the CDR3: TGTGCCAGCAGTTTTAGAGGCGGAGATAGCAATCAGCCCCAGCATTTT. It codes for CASSFRGGDSNQPQHF.

The chain combines TRBV9 with TRBJ1-4; TRBD1 agrees at 8 bases. Germline CDR1 is SGDLS and CDR2 is YYNGEE. V shed 2 bases and J 9 bases; nucleotides not matched to a gene: 9. This CDR3 comprises 15 residues. The CDR3 here is CASSVSTGVGKKLFF. The CDR3, as DNA: TGTGCCAGCAGCGTCTCGACAGGGGTAGGGAAAAAACTGTTTTTT.

This clone was seen only a few times. This chain joins TRBV14 and TRBJ2-7; 7 bases are shared with TRBD1. Germline V gene data show CDR1 as SGHDN and CDR2 as FVKESK. The V gene end was trimmed by 2 bases and the J gene end by 7 bases; junction bases not matched to a gene: 8. The CDR3 length is 14 residues. CDR3 DNA sequence: TGTGCCAGCAGCCAACCGAGACAGGGAGCGGAGCAGTACTTC. Translation gives CASSQPRQGAEQYF.

The chain combines TRBV4-2 with TRBJ2-2; TRBD2 agrees at 14 bases. V was pared by 3 bases and J by 2 bases, with 11 bases of the junction left unmatched. Germline CDR1 is LGHNA and CDR2 is YNFKEQ. The CDR3 has 20 residues. The CDR3: CASSQTGTSGRLVNTGELFF. CDR3 nucleotides: TGTGCCAGCAGCCAGACCGGGACTAGCGGGAGACTTGTAAACACCGGGGAGCTGTTTTTT.

The chain carries TRBV7-9 and TRBJ1-1; 8 nucleotides align to TRBD1. Germline V gene lookup returns CDR1 SEHNR and CDR2 FQNEAQ (reference sequence). The CDR3 length is 14 residues. Trimming cost V 0 bases and J 5 bases; bases outside gene matches: 2. DNA for the CDR3: TGTGCCAGCAGCTTAGCACAGGGGGGAACTGAAGCTTTCTTT. This translates into CASSLAQGGTEAFF.

The V call is TRBV7-9, the J call TRBJ2-7, with a possible D match to TRBD2 (6 bases). The CDR3 runs 16 residues. The ends were cut back, 3 bases at V and 5 bases at J, with 20 bases in the middle. CDR1 and CDR2 (germline): SEHNR, FQNEAQ (reference sequence). DNA for the CDR3: TGTGCCAGCAGCTTCGACGACTACCCGGGAGAGGACGAGCAGTACTTC. As protein: CASSFDDYPGEDEQYF.

The V and J genes are TRBV19 and TRBJ1-1; D not resolved. The CDR3 loop spans 12 amino acids. Germline CDR1 LNHDA, CDR2 SQIVND (reference sequence). V was trimmed by 5 bases and J by 4 bases, leaving 8 bases between them. The CDR3 loop is CASSDKGTEAFF. The DNA of the CDR3 is TGTGCCAGTAGTGACAAAGGCACTGAAGCTTTCTTT.

The chain employs TRBV9 and TRBJ2-7, with 9 bases aligning to TRBD1. CDR1 and CDR2 from the germline V gene are SGDLS and YYNGEE. The CDR3 length is 14 residues. Trimming took 6 bases from V and 2 from J; bases not matched to a gene: 6. Here the CDR3 DNA reads TGTGCCAGCACTCCCGGGACAGGGACCTACGAGCAGTACTTC. Protein sequence: CASTPGTGTYEQYF. The full variable domain, its missing parts supplied by reference TRBV9 and TRBJ2-7, is DSGVTQTPKHLITATGQRVTLRCSPRSGDLSVYWYQQSLDQGLQFLIQYYNGEERAKGNILERFSAQQFPDLHSELNLSSLELGDSALYFCASTPGTGTYEQYFGPGTRLTVT.